The clone carrying this T cell receptor beta chain has a handful of counts. Antigen: not known. This entry is derived from a study of T-cell memory formation after mild COVID-19. Study as a whole: TCR clusters largely stayed donor specific. The study's findings and limits: The authors did not confirm SARS-CoV-2 specificity of second-wave clones peaking day 37. Mostly located in CM and EM were contracting CD4+ clones, with contracting CD8+ clones located in EMRA.

TCRdb ran MiXCR on the 5' RACE reads and lists one entry per CDR3 protein. The sample lists roughly 550,000 distinct CDR3 sequences, roughly 20% occurring once. The CDR3 has 15 residues. The germline V gene has CDR1 SGHRS and CDR2 YFSETQ. Unmatched junction bases numbered 4, after V lost 4 bases and J lost 3 bases. This sequence originates from an adult woman who had mild COVID-19 (a few samples of this study predate the infection). Cell type and time point are not known. This chain joins TRBV5-1 and TRBJ2-3; TRBD2 agrees at 11 bases. Sequencing used PBMCs or a T cell subset sorted from them (not recorded which). The DNA of the CDR3 is TGCGCCAGCAGCCAGACTAGCGGGACGACAGATACGCAGTATTTT. It yields the protein CASSQTSGTTDTQYF.